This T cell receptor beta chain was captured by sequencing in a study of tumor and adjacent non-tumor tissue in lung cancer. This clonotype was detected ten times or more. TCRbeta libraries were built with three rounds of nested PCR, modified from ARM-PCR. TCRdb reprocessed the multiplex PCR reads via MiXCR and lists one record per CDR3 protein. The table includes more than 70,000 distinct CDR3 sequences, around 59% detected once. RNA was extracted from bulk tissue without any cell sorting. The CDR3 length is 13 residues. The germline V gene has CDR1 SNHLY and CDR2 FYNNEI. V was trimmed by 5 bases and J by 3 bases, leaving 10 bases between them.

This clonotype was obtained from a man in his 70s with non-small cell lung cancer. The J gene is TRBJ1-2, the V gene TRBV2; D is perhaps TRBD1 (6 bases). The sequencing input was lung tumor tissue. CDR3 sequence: CASSLQGDYGYTF. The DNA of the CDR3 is TGTGCCAGCAGTCTACAGGGCGACTATGGCTACACCTTC.